The T cell receptor beta chain described here comes from a study of cytomegalovirus exposure and HLA in healthy donors. This clone has only one observation. Method: immunoSEQ multiplex PCR; TCRdb's copy keeps in-frame clones and lacks some. The sample lists 350,000 or so clones, 70% to 90% occurring once. The clonotype originates from a woman aged 18-30 years in good health and CMV-seronegative. The source material was PBMCs.

The CDR3 sequence: CASSYGPGYSNQPQHF. In DNA form, the CDR3 reads TGTGCCAGCAGTTACGGGCCTGGATATAGCAATCAGCCCCAGCATTTT. The chain employs TRBV6-6 and TRBJ1-5; D gene unclear. Trimming took 2 bases from V and 0 from J, leaving 11 bases between them. The CDR3 extends over 16 amino acids. Germline V lookup: CDR1 MNHNY, CDR2 SVGAGI (reference sequence).